A selection of T cell receptor beta chains follows, all from one sample in a study of CD8 T cells in ankylosing spondylitis. TCRdb re-called the 5' RACE reads with MiXCR, one entry per CDR3 protein. The sample has 100,000 to 150,000 distinct CDR3 sequences; around 9.3% are singletons. Sequencing used blood, either unsorted or a sorted T cell fraction (not recorded which). The receptors come from a male donor with ankylosing spondylitis or in good health (not recorded which). Both conserved end residues are part of each CDR3. Each record gives: D gene, clone size, J gene, V gene, CDR3 length, CDR3 protein, CDR3 DNA. A D gene is named only where the DNA matches it firmly. A row's size may be missing; if present it is once, few, many or a size class.

>NA|few|TRBJ2-2|TRBV28|17
CASNARAPPGRTGELFF
TGTGCCAGCAATGCACGGGCCCCACCGGGTCGTACCGGGGAGCTGTTTTTT
>NA|many|TRBJ1-5|TRBV4-2|13
CASSQGDNQPQHF
TGTGCCAGCAGCCAGGGGGACAATCAGCCCCAGCATTTT
>TRBD2|many|TRBJ2-2|TRBV12-3/TRBV12-4|15
CASSFLAGETGELFF
TGTGCCAGCAGTTTTTTAGCGGGAGAGACCGGGGAGCTGTTTTTT
>NA|many|TRBJ2-2|TRBV20-1|14
CSATGTSNTGELFF
TGCAGTGCTACCGGGACATCGAACACCGGGGAGCTGTTTTTT
>NA|many|TRBJ1-2|TRBV20-1|13
CSATQGTNYGYTF
TGCAGTGCTACACAGGGTACTAACTATGGCTACACCTTC
>NA|few|TRBJ2-1|TRBV7-9|17
CASSSITTRGYDNEQFF
TGTGCCAGCAGCTCTATCACAACTAGGGGTTATGACAATGAGCAGTTCTTC
>TRBD2|many|TRBJ2-3|TRBV12-3/TRBV12-4|16
CASSFRLAGDSDTQYF
TGTGCCAGCAGTTTTCGGCTAGCGGGAGATTCAGATACGCAGTATTTT
>TRBD2|many|TRBJ2-5|TRBV12-3/TRBV12-4|16
CASSLASGKGEETQYF
TGTGCCAGCAGTTTGGCTAGCGGGAAGGGTGAAGAGACCCAGTACTTC
>TRBD2|few|TRBJ2-5|TRBV5-4|15
CASSRPGLGEETQYF
TGTGCCAGCAGCCGCCCGGGACTAGGGGAAGAGACCCAGTACTTC
>TRBD1|few|TRBJ1-2|TRBV28|14
CASSLRTGGRGYTF
TGTGCCAGCAGTTTACGGACAGGGGGCCGTGGCTACACCTTC
>TRBD1|NA|TRBJ1-2|TRBV6-1|16
CASSRERGGQVQGYTF
TGTGCCAGCAGTAGAGAGCGTGGAGGACAGGTGCAGGGCTACACCTTC
>TRBD1|many|TRBJ2-7|TRBV7-6|16
CASSTDVTTGQPEQYF
TGTGCCAGCAGCACCGATGTTACTACGGGACAGCCCGAGCAGTACTTC
>TRBD2|few|TRBJ2-3|TRBV20-1|15
CSAAGTTSSTDTQYF
TGCAGTGCCGCCGGGACTACCTCTAGCACAGATACGCAGTATTTT
>NA|many|TRBJ1-1|TRBV7-2|19
CASREARGRPVVSGTEAFF
TGTGCCAGCAGAGAGGCTCGGGGGCGTCCCGTAGTATCGGGTACTGAAGCTTTCTTT
>NA|few|TRBJ2-2|TRBV5-1|15
CASSLVDTETGELFF
TGCGCCAGCAGCTTGGTGGATACCGAGACCGGGGAGCTGTTTTTT
>TRBD2|NA|TRBJ2-7|TRBV11-2|17
CASSLDRLAGGSYEQYF
TGTGCCAGCAGCTTAGATCGTTTAGCGGGAGGTTCCTACGAGCAGTACTTC
>NA|many|TRBJ2-6|TRBV12-3/TRBV12-4|16
CASSLKQGSGANVLTF
TGTGCCAGCAGCCTAAAACAGGGCTCTGGGGCCAACGTCCTGACTTTC
>TRBD2|many|TRBJ2-1|TRBV29-1|15
CSTKFRGSGRGEQFF
TGCAGCACCAAATTCCGGGGTAGCGGGAGGGGTGAGCAGTTCTTC
>NA|few|TRBJ2-2|TRBV5-1|15
CASSLSGLNTGELFF
TGCGCCAGCAGCTTGTCAGGGTTGAACACCGGGGAGCTGTTTTTT
>TRBD2|NA|TRBJ2-2|TRBV12-3/TRBV12-4|16
CASKGLAGSNTGELFF
TGTGCCAGCAAGGGACTAGCGGGATCGAACACCGGGGAGCTGTTTTTT
>NA|many|TRBJ2-7|TRBV18|14
CASSPPIFGDSKYF
TGTGCCAGCTCACCACCGATTTTTGGAGATTCTAAGTACTTC
>NA|few|TRBJ2-4|TRBV7-2|17
CASSLAASSPWKNIQYF
TGTGCCAGCAGCTTAGCGGCGTCTAGCCCCTGGAAAAACATTCAGTACTTC
>NA|NA|TRBJ2-5|TRBV7-6|14
CASSSTGTSETQYF
TGTGCCAGCAGCTCCACCGGGACGTCGGAGACCCAGTACTTC
>TRBD1|many|TRBJ1-6|TRBV6-5|18
CASSYSRQGIAYNSPLHF
TGTGCCAGCAGTTACTCCCGACAGGGCATCGCCTATAATTCACCCCTCCACTTT
>TRBD1|NA|TRBJ2-1|TRBV15|16
CATSHRDRGRFYEQFF
TGTGCCACCAGCCATCGGGACAGGGGGCGCTTTTATGAGCAGTTCTTC
>NA|many|TRBJ2-5|TRBV5-1|13
CASSLSREETQYF
TGCGCCAGCAGCTTATCCAGAGAAGAGACCCAGTACTTC
>NA|many|TRBJ2-6|TRBV15|16
CATSSLLVSGANVLTF
TGTGCCACCAGCAGTCTTCTCGTCTCTGGGGCCAACGTCCTGACTTTC
>TRBD1|many|TRBJ2-2|TRBV5-1|15
CASSQGQGVTGELFF
TGCGCCAGCAGCCAGGGACAGGGTGTCACCGGGGAGCTGTTTTTT
>TRBD1|NA|TRBJ2-7|TRBV9|14
CASSVGTGGREQYF
TGTGCCAGCAGCGTAGGGACAGGGGGCCGGGAGCAGTACTTC
>NA|many|TRBJ2-5|TRBV12-3/TRBV12-4|13
CASRLGPQETQYF
TGTGCCAGCCGCTTGGGCCCGCAAGAGACCCAGTACTTC
>NA|NA|TRBJ1-1|TRBV5-5|15
CASSLDPEVFTEAFF
TGTGCCAGCAGCTTGGACCCCGAGGTGTTCACTGAAGCTTTCTTT
>NA|many|TRBJ2-1|TRBV12-3/TRBV12-4|11
CAVNYLDEQFF
TGTGCCGTAAACTATTTGGATGAGCAGTTCTTC
>NA|many|TRBJ2-4|TRBV4-3|17
CASSQDSGMETKNIQYF
TGCGCCAGCAGCCAAGATTCGGGGATGGAGACCAAAAACATTCAGTACTTC
>NA|many|TRBJ2-5|TRBV5-1|13
CASSYRQQETQYF
TGCGCCAGCAGCTATCGACAGCAAGAGACCCAGTACTTC
>TRBD2|few|TRBJ2-3|TRBV5-1|16
CASSLLAGGGTDTQYF
TGCGCCAGCAGCTTGCTAGCGGGAGGAGGCACAGATACGCAGTATTTT
>TRBD1|many|TRBJ2-3|TRBV7-8|15
CASSLQGQGANTQYF
TGTGCCAGCAGCTTACAGGGACAGGGGGCGAATACGCAGTATTTT
>NA|NA|TRBJ2-4|TRBV7-3|15
CASSLNTQTKNIQYF
TGTGCCAGCAGCTTGAATACGCAGACCAAAAACATTCAGTACTTC
>NA|few|TRBJ2-5|TRBV11-2|15
CASSSSGSLQETQYF
TGTGCCAGCAGCTCCTCTGGCAGCCTCCAAGAGACCCAGTACTTC
>NA|many|TRBJ2-3|TRBV5-1|16
CASSLAATGRTDTQYF
TGCGCCAGCAGCTTGGCCGCGACCGGCCGCACAGATACGCAGTATTTT
>TRBD2|many|TRBJ2-1|TRBV7-9|17
CASSLITSGRANNEQFF
TGTGCCAGCAGCTTAATTACTAGCGGGAGGGCCAACAATGAGCAGTTCTTC
>NA|many|TRBJ2-7|TRBV20-1|14
CSAPSELLLHEQYF
TGCAGTGCACCATCGGAGCTGCTCCTACACGAGCAGTACTTC
>NA|NA|TRBJ2-2|TRBV5-6|15
CASRFGGALPAELFF
TGTGCCAGCAGGTTTGGGGGGGCGCTCCCCGCGGAGCTGTTTTTT
>TRBD2|many|TRBJ2-1|TRBV5-1|17
CASSFGLAGGLYNEQFF
TGCGCCAGCAGCTTTGGGCTAGCGGGAGGGCTTTACAATGAGCAGTTCTTC
>NA|many|TRBJ2-3|TRBV5-1|15
CASSPSSERTDTQYF
TGCGCCAGCAGCCCCAGTAGCGAACGCACAGATACGCAGTATTTT
>NA|many|TRBJ1-5|TRBV29-1|13
CSVTQGGNQPQHF
TGCAGCGTAACCCAAGGCGGTAATCAGCCCCAGCATTTT
>NA|NA|TRBJ1-1|TRBV7-8|14
CASSLREVSTEAFF
TGTGCCAGCAGCCTCAGGGAAGTGAGCACTGAAGCTTTCTTT
>NA|many|TRBJ1-1|TRBV20-1|14
CSASEYGRNTEAFF
TGCAGTGCTAGCGAATATGGCAGGAACACTGAAGCTTTCTTT
>NA|few|TRBJ2-7|TRBV21-1|12
CASCVASYEQYF
TGTGCCAGCTGTGTTGCTTCCTACGAGCAGTACTTC
>TRBD2|NA|TRBJ2-1|TRBV11-2|15
CASSVNRGLAVEQFF
TGTGCCAGCAGCGTAAACCGGGGACTAGCTGTTGAGCAGTTCTTC
>NA|few|TRBJ2-5|TRBV5-1|15
CASSLAAFSEETQYF
TGCGCCAGCAGCTTGGCCGCGTTTAGCGAAGAGACCCAGTACTTC
>TRBD1|many|TRBJ1-1|TRBV27|14
CASRTGQGGTEAFF
TGTGCCAGCAGGACCGGACAGGGCGGAACTGAAGCTTTCTTT